This T cell receptor (beta chain) was sequenced in a study of response to subunit inactivated influenza vaccine. The CDR3 consists of 13 residues. Trimming left V 0 bases short and J 1 base short, with 6 bases between. Germline CDR1 reads SQVTM; CDR2 reads ANQGSEA. TCRdb reprocessed the RT-PCR reads with MiXCR, giving one entry per CDR3 protein. The sample holds roughly 500,000 distinct CDR3 sequences; under 25% are singletons and the top ten take 2.5% to 3%. This clonotype was found a few times. These data are also associated with another study on T cells expressing NK-cell markers. That report adds: The authors made TCR beta cDNA libraries by 5'RACE template switching. This switching added a universal primer site and UMIs.

The sample in question was CD4+ T cells sorted from PBMCs, obtained roughly 12 days after vaccination. The TCR originated in a man over 45 who received an inactivated influenza vaccine. The rearrangement joins TRBV29-1 to TRBJ2-5; D remains unclear. As DNA, the CDR3 is TGCAGCGTTGAAGAAAGCTCCCAAGAGACCCAGTACTTC. Translating gives CSVEESSQETQYF.